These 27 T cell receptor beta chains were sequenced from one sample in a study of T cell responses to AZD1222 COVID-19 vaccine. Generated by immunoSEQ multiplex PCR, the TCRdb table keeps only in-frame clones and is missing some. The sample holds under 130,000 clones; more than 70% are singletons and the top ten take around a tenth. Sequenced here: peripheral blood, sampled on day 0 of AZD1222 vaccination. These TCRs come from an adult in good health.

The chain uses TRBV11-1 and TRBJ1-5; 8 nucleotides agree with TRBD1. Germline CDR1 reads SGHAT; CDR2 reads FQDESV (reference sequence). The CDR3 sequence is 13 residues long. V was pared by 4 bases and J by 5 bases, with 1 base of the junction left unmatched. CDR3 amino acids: CASSSDRDQPQHF. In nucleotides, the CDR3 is TGTGCCAGCAGCTCGGACAGGGATCAGCCCCAGCATTTT. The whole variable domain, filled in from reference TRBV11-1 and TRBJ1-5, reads EAEVAQSPRYKITEKSQAVAFWCDPISGHATLYWYRQILGQGPELLVQFQDESVVDDSQLPKDRFSAERLKGVDSTLKIQPAELGDSAMYLCASSSDRDQPQHFGDGTRLSIL.

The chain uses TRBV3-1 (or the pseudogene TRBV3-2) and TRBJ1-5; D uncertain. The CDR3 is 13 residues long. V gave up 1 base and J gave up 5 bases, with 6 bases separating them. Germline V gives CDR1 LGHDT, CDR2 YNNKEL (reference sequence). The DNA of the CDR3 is TGTGCCAGCAGCCAAGCCCCTCATCAGCCCCAGCATTTT. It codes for CASSQAPHQPQHF.

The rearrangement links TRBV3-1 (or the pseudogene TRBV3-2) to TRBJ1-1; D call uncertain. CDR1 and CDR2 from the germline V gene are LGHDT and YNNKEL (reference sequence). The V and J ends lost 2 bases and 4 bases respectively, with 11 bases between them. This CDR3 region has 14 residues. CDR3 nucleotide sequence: TGTGCCAGCAGCCAACGTGGCAGCAGCACTGAAGCTTTCTTT. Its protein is CASSQRGSSTEAFF.

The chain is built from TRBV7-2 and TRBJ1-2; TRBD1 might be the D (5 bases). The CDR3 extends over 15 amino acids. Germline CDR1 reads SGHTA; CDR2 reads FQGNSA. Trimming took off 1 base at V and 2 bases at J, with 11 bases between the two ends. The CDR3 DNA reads TGTGCCAGCAGCTTAGACGGGGGAAAGAACTATGGCTACACCTTC. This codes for CASSLDGGKNYGYTF.

CDR3 DNA: TGTGCCAGTCAGTTAGGGAGTCGCAGCGAGCAGTACTTC. Protein product: CASQLGSRSEQYF. This chain joins TRBV27 and TRBJ2-7; a possible D gene is TRBD2 (5 bases). Germline loops: CDR1 MNHEY, CDR2 SMNVEV (reference sequence). V lost 9 bases to trimming and J lost 6 bases, with 18 bases between them. This CDR3 contains 13 residues.

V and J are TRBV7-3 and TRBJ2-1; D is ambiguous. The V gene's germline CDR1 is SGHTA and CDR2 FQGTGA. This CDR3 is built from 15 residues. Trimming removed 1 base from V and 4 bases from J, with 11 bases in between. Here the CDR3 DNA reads TGTGCCAGCAGCTTAAGTGGCGCAGATTACAATGAGCAGTTCTTC. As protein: CASSLSGADYNEQFF.

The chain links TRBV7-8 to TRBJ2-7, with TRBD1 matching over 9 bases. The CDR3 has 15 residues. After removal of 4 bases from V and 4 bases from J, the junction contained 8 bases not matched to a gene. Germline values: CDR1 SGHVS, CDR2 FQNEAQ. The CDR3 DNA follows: TGTGCCAGCAGCTCTACAGGGGGCTTACAGTACGAGCAGTACTTC. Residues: CASSSTGGLQYEQYF.

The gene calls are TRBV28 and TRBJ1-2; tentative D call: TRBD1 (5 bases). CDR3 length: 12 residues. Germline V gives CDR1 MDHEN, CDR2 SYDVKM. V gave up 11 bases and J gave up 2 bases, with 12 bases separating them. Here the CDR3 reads CAASSGNYGYTF. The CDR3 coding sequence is TGTGCCGCCAGTTCAGGGAACTATGGCTACACCTTC.

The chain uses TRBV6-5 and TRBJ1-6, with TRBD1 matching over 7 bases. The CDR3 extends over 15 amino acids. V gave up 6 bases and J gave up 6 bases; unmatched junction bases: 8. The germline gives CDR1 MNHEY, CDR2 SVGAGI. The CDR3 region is CASSNDRVVNSPLHF. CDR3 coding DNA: TGTGCCAGCAGCAACGACAGGGTGGTTAATTCACCCCTCCACTTT.

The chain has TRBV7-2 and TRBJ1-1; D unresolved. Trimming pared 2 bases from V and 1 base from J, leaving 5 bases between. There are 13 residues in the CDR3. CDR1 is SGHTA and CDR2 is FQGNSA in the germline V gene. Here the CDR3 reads CASSLIRNTEAFF. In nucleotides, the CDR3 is TGTGCCAGCAGCTTAATCAGGAACACTGAAGCTTTCTTT.

Here the CDR3 DNA reads TGTGCCAGCAGTGACAAGACAGATACGCAGTATTTT. This encodes CASSDKTDTQYF. The chain employs TRBV6-4 and TRBJ2-3; D ambiguous. Per germline, CDR1 MRHNA and CDR2 SNTAGT. Trimming shortened V by 2 bases and J by 3 bases, and 3 bases separated the two germline ends. The CDR3 is 12 amino acids.

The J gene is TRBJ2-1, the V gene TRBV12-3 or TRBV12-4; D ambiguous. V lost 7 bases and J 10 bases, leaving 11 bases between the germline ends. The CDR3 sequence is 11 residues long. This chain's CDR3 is CASNSNREQFF. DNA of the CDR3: TGTGCCAGCAACTCGAACCGGGAGCAGTTCTTC.

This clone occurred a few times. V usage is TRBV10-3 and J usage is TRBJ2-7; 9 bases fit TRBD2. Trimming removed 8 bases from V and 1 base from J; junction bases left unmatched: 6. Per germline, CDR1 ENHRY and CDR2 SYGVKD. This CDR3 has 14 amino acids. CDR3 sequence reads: CAIGSLAGSYEQYF. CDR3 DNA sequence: TGTGCCATCGGGTCACTAGCGGGTTCCTACGAGCAGTACTTC.

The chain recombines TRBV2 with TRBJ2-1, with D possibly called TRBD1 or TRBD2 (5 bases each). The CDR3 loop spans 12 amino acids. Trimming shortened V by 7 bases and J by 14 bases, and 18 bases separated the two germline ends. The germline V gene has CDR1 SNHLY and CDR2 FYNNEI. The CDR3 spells CASKLTGAVEFF. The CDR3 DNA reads TGTGCCAGCAAGCTGACCGGGGCCGTCGAGTTCTTC.

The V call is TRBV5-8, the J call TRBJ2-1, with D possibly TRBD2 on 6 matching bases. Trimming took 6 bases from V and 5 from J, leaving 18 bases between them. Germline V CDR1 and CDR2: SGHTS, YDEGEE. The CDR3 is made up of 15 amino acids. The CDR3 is CASTPNGDWDNEQFF. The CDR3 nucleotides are TGTGCCAGCACTCCAAACGGGGACTGGGACAATGAGCAGTTCTTC. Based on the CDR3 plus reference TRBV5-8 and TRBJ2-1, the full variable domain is EAGVTQSPTHLIKTRGQQATLRCSPISGHTSVYWYQQALGLGLQFLLWYDEGEERNRGNFPPRFSGRQFPNYSSELNVNALELEDSALYLCASTPNGDWDNEQFFGPGTRLTVL.

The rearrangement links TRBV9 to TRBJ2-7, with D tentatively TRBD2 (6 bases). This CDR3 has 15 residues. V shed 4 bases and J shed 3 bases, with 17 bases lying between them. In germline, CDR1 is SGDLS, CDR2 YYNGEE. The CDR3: CASSPQEGTLYEQYF. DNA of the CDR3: TGTGCCAGCAGCCCCCAGGAGGGAACCCTCTACGAGCAGTACTTC.

CDR3 nucleotide sequence: TGTGCCAGCAGTGTCGGCAGTAGCACAGATACGCAGTATTTT. Amino acids: CASSVGSSTDTQYF. V is TRBV2 and J is TRBJ2-3, with D uncertain. CDR3 length: 14 residues. Per the germline V gene, CDR1 is SNHLY and CDR2 is FYNNEI. Deletions cut 4 bases from V and 0 bases from J, with 8 bases between.

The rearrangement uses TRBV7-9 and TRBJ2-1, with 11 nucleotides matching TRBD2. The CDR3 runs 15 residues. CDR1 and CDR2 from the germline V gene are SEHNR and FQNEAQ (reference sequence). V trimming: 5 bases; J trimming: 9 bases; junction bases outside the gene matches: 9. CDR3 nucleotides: TGTGCCAGCAGCCGAAATAGCGGGAGGGGGACTGAGCAGTTCTTC. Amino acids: CASSRNSGRGTEQFF. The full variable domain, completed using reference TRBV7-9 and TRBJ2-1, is DTGVSQNPRHKITKRGQNVTFRCDPISEHNRLYWYRQTLGQGPEFLTYFQNEAQLEKSRLLSDRFSAERPKGSFSTLEIQRTEQGDSAMYLCASSRNSGRGTEQFFGPGTRLTVL.

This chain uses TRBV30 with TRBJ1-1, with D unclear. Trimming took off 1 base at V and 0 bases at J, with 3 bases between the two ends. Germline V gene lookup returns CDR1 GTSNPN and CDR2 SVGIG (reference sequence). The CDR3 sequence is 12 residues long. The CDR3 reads CAWSGVNTEAFF. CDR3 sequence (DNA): TGTGCCTGGAGTGGGGTGAACACTGAAGCTTTCTTT.

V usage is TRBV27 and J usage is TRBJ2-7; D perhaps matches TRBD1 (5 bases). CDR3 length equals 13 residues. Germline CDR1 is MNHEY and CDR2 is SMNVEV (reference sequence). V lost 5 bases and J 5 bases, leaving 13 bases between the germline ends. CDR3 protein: CASSRAGSHEQYF. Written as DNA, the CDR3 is TGTGCCAGCAGTAGGGCAGGGTCCCACGAGCAGTACTTC.

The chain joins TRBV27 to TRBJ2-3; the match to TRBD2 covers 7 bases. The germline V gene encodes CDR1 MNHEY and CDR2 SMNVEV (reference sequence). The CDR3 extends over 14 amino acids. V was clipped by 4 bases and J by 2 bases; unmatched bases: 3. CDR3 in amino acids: CASSSQRDTDTQYF. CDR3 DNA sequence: TGTGCCAGCAGTTCCCAGCGGGACACAGATACGCAGTATTTT.

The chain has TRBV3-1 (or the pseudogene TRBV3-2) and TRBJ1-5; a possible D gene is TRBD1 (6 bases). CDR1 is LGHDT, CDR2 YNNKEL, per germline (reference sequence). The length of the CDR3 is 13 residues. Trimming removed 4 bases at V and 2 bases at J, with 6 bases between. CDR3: CASSPGGNQPQHF. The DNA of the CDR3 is TGTGCCAGCAGCCCAGGGGGCAATCAGCCCCAGCATTTT.

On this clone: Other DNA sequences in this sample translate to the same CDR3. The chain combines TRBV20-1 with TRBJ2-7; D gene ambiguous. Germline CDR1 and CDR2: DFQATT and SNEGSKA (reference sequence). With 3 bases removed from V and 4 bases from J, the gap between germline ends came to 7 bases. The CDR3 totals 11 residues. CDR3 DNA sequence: TGCAGTGCTAGTGGCGATTACGAGCAGTACTTC. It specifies CSASGDYEQYF.

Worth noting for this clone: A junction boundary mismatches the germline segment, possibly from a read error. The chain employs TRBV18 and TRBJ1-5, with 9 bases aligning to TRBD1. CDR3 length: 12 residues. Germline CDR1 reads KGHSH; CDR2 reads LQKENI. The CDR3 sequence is CASSPTGGDLLF. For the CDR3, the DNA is TGTGCCAGCTCACCAACAGGGGGCGATTTGCTTTTT.

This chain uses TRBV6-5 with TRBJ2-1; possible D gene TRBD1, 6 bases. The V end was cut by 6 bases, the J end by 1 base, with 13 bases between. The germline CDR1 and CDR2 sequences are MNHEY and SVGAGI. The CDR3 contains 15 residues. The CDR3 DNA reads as TGTGCCAGCAGGACAGGTGAAGGGTCCTACAATGAGCAGTTCTTC. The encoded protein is CASRTGEGSYNEQFF.

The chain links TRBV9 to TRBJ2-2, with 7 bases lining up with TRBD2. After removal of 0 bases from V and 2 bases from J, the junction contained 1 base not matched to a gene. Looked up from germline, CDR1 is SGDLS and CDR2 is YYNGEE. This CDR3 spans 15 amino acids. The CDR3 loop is CASSVEAGNTGELFF. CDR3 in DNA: TGTGCCAGCAGCGTAGAAGCGGGAAACACCGGGGAGCTGTTTTTT. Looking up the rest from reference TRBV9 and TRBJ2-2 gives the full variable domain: DSGVTQTPKHLITATGQRVTLRCSPRSGDLSVYWYQQSLDQGLQFLIQYYNGEERAKGNILERFSAQQFPDLHSELNLSSLELGDSALYFCASSVEAGNTGELFFGEGSRLTVL.

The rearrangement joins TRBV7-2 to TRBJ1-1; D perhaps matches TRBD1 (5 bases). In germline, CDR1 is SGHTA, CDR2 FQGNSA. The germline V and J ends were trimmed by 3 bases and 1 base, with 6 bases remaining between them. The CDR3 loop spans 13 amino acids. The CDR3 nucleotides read TGTGCCAGCAGCTTTCAGGGGAACACTGAAGCTTTCTTT. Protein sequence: CASSFQGNTEAFF.